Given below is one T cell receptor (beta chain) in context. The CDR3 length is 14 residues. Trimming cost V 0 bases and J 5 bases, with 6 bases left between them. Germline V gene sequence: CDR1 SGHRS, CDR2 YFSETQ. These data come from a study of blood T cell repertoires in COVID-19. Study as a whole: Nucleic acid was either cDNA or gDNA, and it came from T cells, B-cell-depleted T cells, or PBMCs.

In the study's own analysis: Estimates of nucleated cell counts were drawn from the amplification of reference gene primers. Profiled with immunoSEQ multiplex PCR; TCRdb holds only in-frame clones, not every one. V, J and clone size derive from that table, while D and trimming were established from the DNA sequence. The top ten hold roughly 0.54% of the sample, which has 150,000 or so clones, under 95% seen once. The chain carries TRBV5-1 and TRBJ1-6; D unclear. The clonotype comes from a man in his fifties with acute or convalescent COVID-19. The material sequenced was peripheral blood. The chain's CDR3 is CASSLEQNNSPLHF. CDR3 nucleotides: TGCGCCAGCAGCTTGGAACAGAATAATTCACCCCTCCACTTT.